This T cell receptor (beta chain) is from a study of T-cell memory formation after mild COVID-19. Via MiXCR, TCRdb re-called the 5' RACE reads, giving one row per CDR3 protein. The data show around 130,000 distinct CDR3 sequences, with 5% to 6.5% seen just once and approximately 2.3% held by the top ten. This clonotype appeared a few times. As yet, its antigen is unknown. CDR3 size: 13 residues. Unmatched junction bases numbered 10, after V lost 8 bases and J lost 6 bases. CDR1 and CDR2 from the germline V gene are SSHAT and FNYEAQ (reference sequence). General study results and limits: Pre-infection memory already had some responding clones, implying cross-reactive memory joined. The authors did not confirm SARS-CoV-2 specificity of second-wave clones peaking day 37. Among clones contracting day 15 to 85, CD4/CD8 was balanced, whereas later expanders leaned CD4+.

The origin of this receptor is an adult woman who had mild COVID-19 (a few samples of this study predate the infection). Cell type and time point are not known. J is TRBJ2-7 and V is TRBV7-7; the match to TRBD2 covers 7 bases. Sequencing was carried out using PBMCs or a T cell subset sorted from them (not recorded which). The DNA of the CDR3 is TGTGCCAGCTCGCCAGGGACTACCAGCGAGCAGTACTTC. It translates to CASSPGTTSEQYF.